A single sample is the source of the 29 T cell receptor beta chains below, sequenced in a study of blood T cell repertoires in COVID-19. The protocol was immunoSEQ multiplex PCR, while the TCRdb copy is restricted to in-frame clones and leaves out a portion. This table holds about 160,000 clones, 82% found once. The source material was PBMCs or T cells enriched from blood (not recorded which). The origin of the receptors is a man in his 60s who had recovered from COVID-19.

The CDR3 reads CASRMIRDRVLKAFF. DNA for the CDR3: TGCGCCAGCAGAATGATCCGGGACAGGGTTTTAAAAGCTTTCTTT. J is TRBJ1-1 and V is TRBV5-1; TRBD1 matches 9 bases. Germline V lookup: CDR1 SGHRS, CDR2 YFSETQ. The CDR3 runs to 15 residues. J lost 9 bases, V lost 5 bases, and 14 bases had no gene match.

The chain joins TRBV6-4 to TRBJ2-1; the match to TRBD1 covers 7 bases. V dropped 4 bases and J dropped 8; count of bases not matched to a gene: 8. This CDR3 has 14 residues. Germline V gives CDR1 MRHNA, CDR2 SNTAGT. As DNA, the CDR3 is TGTGCCAGCAGTGTGACAGGGTATCAGGATGAGCAGTTCTTC. Translating it yields CASSVTGYQDEQFF.

V gene TRBV2 combines with J gene TRBJ2-2, with a weak D call TRBD1 (5 bases). V lost 6 bases and J lost 6, with 14 bases in between. CDR3 length equals 14 residues. Germline V CDR1 and CDR2: SNHLY, FYNNEI. The CDR3 reads CASSPTRTPGELFF. The DNA for the CDR3 is TGTGCCAGCAGCCCCACGCGGACACCCGGGGAGCTGTTTTTT.

The chain recombines TRBV28 with TRBJ1-2; D is possibly TRBD1 (6 bases). Germline V lookup: CDR1 MDHEN, CDR2 SYDVKM. The CDR3 runs to 14 residues. With 2 bases removed from V and 4 bases from J, the gap between germline ends came to 11 bases. DNA of the CDR3: TGTGCCAGCAGTTTAGTACAGGGCGGCTATGGCTACACCTTC. Its translation is CASSLVQGGYGYTF.

This clone was seen a handful of times. The chain has TRBV18 and TRBJ1-2; a weak D match, TRBD1 (6 bases). Looked up from germline, CDR1 is KGHSH and CDR2 is LQKENI. The CDR3 is 14 residues long. V was shortened by 4 bases and J by 4 bases, with 13 bases between the two germline ends. DNA for the CDR3: TGTGCCAGCTCACAACAACAGGGTGGCTATGGCTACACCTTC. Its protein product is CASSQQQGGYGYTF.

V and J are TRBV28 and TRBJ1-5; 9 nucleotides align to TRBD1. V lost 5 bases, J lost 4 bases, and 6 bases stayed unmatched. In germline, CDR1 is MDHEN, CDR2 SYDVKM. The length of the CDR3 is 15 residues. The CDR3 sequence is CASSGYRGLNQPQHF. In DNA, the CDR3 is TGTGCCAGCAGTGGGTACAGGGGGCTGAATCAGCCCCAGCATTTT. The full variable domain, in which reference TRBV28 and TRBJ1-5 provide the parts outside the CDR3, is DVKVTQSSRYLVKRTGEKVFLECVQDMDHENMFWYRQDPGLGLRLIYFSYDVKMKEKGDIPEGYSVSREKKERFSLILESASTNQTSMYLCASSGYRGLNQPQHFGDGTRLSIL.

The J gene is TRBJ2-1, the V gene TRBV6-4; TRBD2 matches at 9 bases. The ends lost 6 bases at V and 6 bases at J; junction bases unmatched: 6. Germline assignment: CDR1 MRHNA and CDR2 SNTAGT. The CDR3 covers 14 residues. This CDR3 reads CASRRREGLNEQFF. CDR3 sequence (DNA): TGTGCCAGCAGGAGGCGGGAGGGCCTCAATGAGCAGTTCTTC.

This chain links TRBV6-5 with TRBJ2-2; 11 bases line up with TRBD1. Germline CDR1 MNHEY, CDR2 SVGAGI. V lost 6 bases, J lost 5 bases, and 2 bases stayed unmatched. The CDR3 consists of 14 residues. CDR3: CASRGTGGTGELFF. For the CDR3, the DNA is TGTGCCAGCAGAGGGACAGGGGGTACCGGGGAGCTGTTTTTT.

The gene calls are TRBV6-5 and TRBJ2-3, with 8 bases matching TRBD1. The J segment lost 1 base and the V segment lost 10 bases, leaving 7 bases of the junction unmatched. CDR3 length: 14 amino acids. The germline CDR1 and CDR2 sequences are MNHEY and SVGAGI. This chain's CDR3 is CAIDRGLGTDTQYF. The CDR3 DNA follows: TGTGCCATTGACAGGGGATTAGGCACAGATACGCAGTATTTT.

The V call is TRBV4-1, the J call TRBJ2-5, with D tentatively TRBD1 (5 bases). Trimming stripped 0 bases from V and 5 bases from J, with 10 bases between. Germline V gene lookup returns CDR1 MGHRA and CDR2 YSYEKL. There are 14 residues in the CDR3. The CDR3, as DNA: TGCGCCAGCAGCCAAGATTCAGGGCTTGAGACCCAGTACTTC. The encoded protein is CASSQDSGLETQYF.

The V and J genes are TRBV7-6 and TRBJ1-3, with unresolved D. Germline loops: CDR1 SGHVS, CDR2 FNYEAQ. The V end was cut by 5 bases, the J end by 0 bases, with 8 bases between. CDR3 length: 14 amino acids. This CDR3 reads CASSQQISGNTIYF. In DNA form, the CDR3 reads TGTGCCAGCAGCCAACAGATCTCTGGAAACACCATATATTTT.

The chain is built from TRBV11-3 and TRBJ2-2; TRBD1 matches 8 bases. With V trimmed by 5 bases and J by 4 bases, 6 bases remained unmatched. This CDR3 is built from 15 residues. Germline-derived CDR1 and CDR2 are SGHNT and YENEEA. This CDR3 is CASSTTGVGTGELFF. The CDR3 DNA sequence: TGTGCCAGCAGCACGACAGGGGTGGGCACCGGGGAGCTGTTTTTT.

The chain is built from TRBV3-1 (or the pseudogene TRBV3-2) and TRBJ1-4; D not certain. CDR1 is LGHDT and CDR2 is YNNKEL in the germline V gene (reference sequence). CDR3 length equals 16 residues. V shed 1 base and J shed 4 bases, with 13 bases lying between them. The CDR3 protein is CASSQAVVQVNEKLFF. The CDR3 DNA is TGTGCCAGCAGCCAAGCCGTGGTTCAGGTTAATGAAAAACTGTTTTTT.

The J gene is TRBJ2-2, the V gene TRBV7-6; TRBD1 agrees at 8 bases. CDR3 size: 16 residues. The germline CDR1 and CDR2 sequences are SGHVS and FNYEAQ. After removal of 5 bases from V and 3 bases from J, the junction contained 8 bases not matched to a gene. CDR3 nucleotides: TGTGCCAGCAGCCTGCGACAGGGGCTATACACCGGGGAGCTGTTTTTT. It is translated as CASSLRQGLYTGELFF.

A remark on this clone: Its ends do not fully match the called genes, so a read error is possible. CDR3 sequence (DNA): TGTGCCAGCAGCTCTACCACGGGCAGCGCTAGCTATCAGCCCCAGCATTTT. Its protein is CASSSTTGSASYQPQHF. V usage is TRBV7-9 and J usage is TRBJ1-5; no reliable D call. The CDR3 contains 17 residues. Germline-derived CDR1 and CDR2 are SEHNR and FQNEAQ (reference sequence).

The rearrangement joins TRBV5-1 to TRBJ2-3; D unclear. V lost 7 bases and J lost 0, with 6 bases in between. Looked up from germline, CDR1 is SGHRS and CDR2 is YFSETQ. The length of the CDR3 is 12 residues. The CDR3 region has the DNA TGCGCCAGCTATCCTAGCACAGATACGCAGTATTTT. Protein sequence: CASYPSTDTQYF. Variable domain in full (rest from reference TRBV5-1 and TRBJ2-3): KAGVTQTPRYLIKTRGQQVTLSCSPISGHRSVSWYQQTPGQGLQFLFEYFSETQRNKGNFPGRFSGRQFSNSRSEMNVSTLELGDSALYLCASYPSTDTQYFGPGTRLTVL.

This clone was seen once. The CDR3 nucleotides read TGTGCCAGCAGTTCCCCGGGACAGAATCCTCGCTACACCTTC. Protein sequence: CASSSPGQNPRYTF. The chain couples TRBV27 to TRBJ1-2, with 7 nucleotides matching TRBD1. The germline V gene has CDR1 MNHEY and CDR2 SMNVEV (reference sequence). This CDR3 spans 14 amino acids. The V gene end was trimmed by 4 bases and the J gene end by 9 bases; junction bases not matched to a gene: 11.

CDR3 bases: TGTGCCAGCAGCTCTGGGGGACGGGGGACCACAGATACGCAGTATTTT. It yields the protein CASSSGGRGTTDTQYF. This chain joins TRBV27 and TRBJ2-3; the D gene is possibly TRBD2 (6 bases). V gave up 6 bases and J gave up 2 bases, with 18 bases separating them. The germline V gene encodes CDR1 MNHEY and CDR2 SMNVEV (reference sequence). The CDR3 is 16 residues long.

The chain couples TRBV15 to TRBJ1-4; D might be TRBD1 (5 bases). Germline loops: CDR1 LNHNV, CDR2 YYDKDF (reference sequence). The CDR3 is made up of 15 amino acids. V was trimmed by 3 bases and J by 5 bases, leaving 13 bases between them. The CDR3: CATSREGRGNEKLFF. CDR3 bases: TGTGCCACCAGCAGGGAAGGACGGGGGAATGAAAAACTGTTTTTT. The full variable domain, with the rest looked up from reference TRBV15 and TRBJ1-4, is DAMVIQNPRYQVTQFGKPVTLSCSQTLNHNVMYWYQQKSSQAPKLLFHYYDKDFNNEADTPDNFQSRRPNTSFCFLDIRSPGLGDTAMYLCATSREGRGNEKLFFGSGTQLSVL.

On this clone itself: At one end, the junction sequence differs from germline, possibly due to a read error. DNA of the CDR3: TGTGCCAGCAGCCAGGACAGTAATTATCAACCCCAGCATTTT. Protein product: CASSQDSNYQPQHF. This chain links TRBV6-5 with TRBJ1-5, with D maybe TRBD1 (6 bases). The CDR3 is 14 amino acids. The germline V gene encodes CDR1 MNHEY and CDR2 SVGAGI.

The genes are TRBV6-1 and TRBJ2-2; 7 nucleotides align to TRBD1. Germline V gene lookup returns CDR1 MNHNS and CDR2 SASEGT. J lost 1 base, V lost 2 bases, and 1 base had no gene match. CDR3 size: 15 residues. CDR3 sequence (DNA): TGTGCCAGCAGTGAACGGACAGGGAACACCGGGGAGCTGTTTTTT. Encoded protein: CASSERTGNTGELFF.

The chain has TRBV28 and TRBJ1-2; D remains unclear. The V gene lost 1 base and the J gene lost 1 base, with 7 bases spanning the gap. This CDR3 has 14 amino acids. Germline CDR1 is MDHEN and CDR2 is SYDVKM. CDR3 sequence reads: CASSLFVGNYGYTF. In nucleotides, the CDR3 is TGTGCCAGCAGTTTATTCGTCGGTAACTATGGCTACACCTTC.

The chain recombines TRBV28 with TRBJ1-2; 7 bases line up with TRBD1. After removal of 5 bases from V and 7 bases from J, the junction contained 7 bases not matched to a gene. CDR1 is MDHEN and CDR2 is SYDVKM in the germline V gene. The CDR3 extends over 13 amino acids. The CDR3 DNA sequence: TGTGCCAGCAGTGGAACAGGGGTGGGTGGCTACACCTTC. This translates into CASSGTGVGGYTF.

This chain uses TRBV4-1 with TRBJ2-7; D remains unclear. V lost 0 bases, J lost 7 bases, and 19 bases lay in between. This CDR3 contains 16 residues. Germline V gene sequence: CDR1 MGHRA, CDR2 YSYEKL. In DNA form, the CDR3 reads TGCGCCAGCAGCCAAGATCCCTCGGGTCCGACGAGTGAGCAGTACTTC. Residues: CASSQDPSGPTSEQYF.

In this sample, this clone turned up a few times. V gene TRBV5-1 combines with J gene TRBJ2-2, with D unresolved. CDR3 length: 13 amino acids. Germline loops: CDR1 SGHRS, CDR2 YFSETQ. V was clipped by 1 base and J by 8 bases, with 9 bases between them. CDR3 sequence (DNA): TGCGCCAGCAGCTTGACAGCCCAAGGGGAGCTGTTTTTT. Its translation: CASSLTAQGELFF.

The V call is TRBV5-5, the J call TRBJ1-1; D uncertain. In germline, CDR1 is SGHKS, CDR2 YYEKEE (reference sequence). This CDR3 is built from 16 residues. The germline V and J ends were trimmed by 3 bases and 4 bases, with 19 bases remaining between them. Written as DNA, the CDR3 is TGTGCCAGCAGCTCCCGGTTTTCGTTCGGAGGCACTGAAGCTTTCTTT. Translation: CASSSRFSFGGTEAFF.

The chain has TRBV18 and TRBJ2-2, with D possibly matching TRBD2 (5 bases). V was clipped by 3 bases and J by 9 bases, with 20 bases between them. The germline V gene encodes CDR1 KGHSH and CDR2 LQKENI. This CDR3 is built from 16 residues. Here the CDR3 DNA reads TGTGCCAGCTCACCGAGTAGCGCCCCCCCGAATCGGGAGCTGTTTTTT. This encodes CASSPSSAPPNRELFF.

The chain combines TRBV2 with TRBJ1-3, with TRBD1 matching over 7 bases. This CDR3 has 15 amino acids. Germline V gene sequence: CDR1 SNHLY, CDR2 FYNNEI. Losses at the gene ends were 6 bases for V and 3 bases for J; bases not matched to a gene: 8. Here the CDR3 DNA reads TGTGCCAGCAGCCTGGGACAGCAGAGTGGAAACACCATATATTTT. Protein: CASSLGQQSGNTIYF.

This chain joins TRBV9 and TRBJ1-2; D is perhaps TRBD1 (5 bases). V was clipped by 3 bases and J by 4 bases, with 16 bases between them. The CDR3 is 15 amino acids. CDR1 and CDR2 from the germline V gene are SGDLS and YYNGEE. The CDR3, as DNA: TGTGCCAGCAGCGCGACGACAGAATCGGTCTATGGCTACACCTTC. Protein product: CASSATTESVYGYTF.